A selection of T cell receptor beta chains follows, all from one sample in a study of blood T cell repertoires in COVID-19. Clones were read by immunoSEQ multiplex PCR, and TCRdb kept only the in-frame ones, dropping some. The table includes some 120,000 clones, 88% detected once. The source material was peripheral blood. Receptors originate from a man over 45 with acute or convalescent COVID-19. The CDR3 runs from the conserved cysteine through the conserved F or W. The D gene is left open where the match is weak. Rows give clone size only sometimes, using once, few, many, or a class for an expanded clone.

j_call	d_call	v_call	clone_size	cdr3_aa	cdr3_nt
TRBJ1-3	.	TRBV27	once	CASSLRVGNTIYF	TGTGCCAGCAGTTTAAGAGTAGGAAACACCATATATTTT
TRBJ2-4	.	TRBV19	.	CASSIRLGDIQYF	TGTGCCAGTAGTATTCGACTAGGAGACATTCAGTACTTC
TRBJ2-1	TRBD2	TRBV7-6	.	CASSLGAGAPNEQFF	TGTGCCAGCAGCTTAGGGGCGGGAGCCCCAAATGAGCAGTTCTTC
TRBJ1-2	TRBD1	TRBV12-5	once	CASGFPPTGANYGYTF	TGTGCTAGTGGTTTTCCCCCCACAGGGGCGAACTATGGCTACACCTTC
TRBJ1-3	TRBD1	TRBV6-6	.	CASSKGQGASGNTIYF	TGTGCCAGCAGTAAGGGACAGGGGGCGTCAGGAAACACCATATATTTT
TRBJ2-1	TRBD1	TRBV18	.	CASTGTGSWDEQFF	TGTGCCAGCACCGGGACAGGGTCTTGGGATGAGCAGTTCTTC
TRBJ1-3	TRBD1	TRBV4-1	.	CASSQGQGAISSGNTIYF	TGCGCCAGCAGCCAGGGACAGGGGGCCATTTCGTCTGGAAACACCATATATTTT
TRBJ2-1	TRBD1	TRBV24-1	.	CATSDIRTGLDEQFF	TGTGCCACCAGTGATATAAGGACAGGGCTGGATGAGCAGTTCTTC
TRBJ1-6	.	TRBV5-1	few	CASSLQGNNSPLHF	TGCGCCAGCAGCTTACAGGGAAATAATTCACCCCTCCACTTT
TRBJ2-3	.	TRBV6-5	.	CASTAAARVYF	TGTGCCAGCACGGCGGCAGCCAGAGTGTATTTT
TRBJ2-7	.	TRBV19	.	CASSMTHLSYEQYF	TGTGCCAGTAGTATGACTCACCTCTCCTACGAGCAGTACTTC
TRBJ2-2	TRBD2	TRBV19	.	CASSIKGQGGTSGYTGELFF	TGTGCCAGTAGTATAAAAGGGCAGGGAGGGACTAGCGGGTACACCGGGGAGCTGTTTTTT
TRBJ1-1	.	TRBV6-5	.	CASSQASGTEAFF	TGTGCCAGCAGCCAAGCCTCGGGCACTGAAGCTTTCTTT
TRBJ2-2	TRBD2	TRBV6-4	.	CASSDSASGNGELFF	TGTGCCAGCAGTGACTCGGCTAGCGGGAACGGGGAGCTGTTTTTT
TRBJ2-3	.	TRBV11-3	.	CASSLEVRPTSTDTQYF	TGTGCCAGCAGCTTAGAGGTGCGGCCCACTAGCACAGATACGCAGTATTTT
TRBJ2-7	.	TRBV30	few	CAWSVDTGTYEQYF	TGTGCCTGGAGTGTAGATACAGGGACCTACGAGCAGTACTTC
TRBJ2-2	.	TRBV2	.	CASRRSSGGELFF	TGTGCCAGCAGAAGATCCAGCGGCGGGGAGCTGTTTTTT
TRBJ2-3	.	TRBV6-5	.	CASRVPAVDTQYF	TGTGCCAGCCGGGTTCCCGCGGTAGATACGCAGTATTTT
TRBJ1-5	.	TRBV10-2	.	CASSEKGSNQPQHF	TGCGCCAGCAGTGAAAAGGGGAGCAATCAGCCCCAGCATTTT
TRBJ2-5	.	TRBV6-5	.	CASSYSTVGETQYF	TGTGCCAGCAGTTACTCGACAGTTGGTGAGACCCAGTACTTC
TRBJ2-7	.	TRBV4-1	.	CASSQDGGAYEQYF	TGCGCCAGCAGCCAAGACGGGGGAGCCTACGAGCAGTACTTC
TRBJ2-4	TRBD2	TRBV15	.	CATSSPLAGGPRVNIQYF	TGTGCCACCAGCAGCCCCCTAGCGGGAGGGCCGCGGGTAAACATTCAGTACTTC
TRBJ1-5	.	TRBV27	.	CASSLSGAGWTTQHF	TGTGCCAGCAGTTTATCAGGGGCAGGGTGGACGACCCAGCATTTT
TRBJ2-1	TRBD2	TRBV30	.	CAWSVGRTSGYNEQFF	TGTGCCTGGAGTGTAGGTAGGACTAGCGGATACAATGAGCAGTTCTTC
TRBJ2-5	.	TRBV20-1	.	CSAAGRETQYF	TGCAGTGCGGCGGGACGAGAGACCCAGTACTTC
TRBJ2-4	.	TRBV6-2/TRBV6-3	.	CASSYGRRGINIQYF	TGTGCCAGCAGTTACGGTAGACGGGGGATAAACATTCAGTACTTC
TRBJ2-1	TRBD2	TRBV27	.	CASRTSGRKYFEQFF	TGTGCCAGCAGAACTAGCGGGAGGAAGTATTTTGAGCAGTTCTTC
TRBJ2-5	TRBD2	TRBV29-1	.	CSVIGLAGETQYF	TGCAGCGTAATTGGACTAGCGGGGGAGACCCAGTACTTC
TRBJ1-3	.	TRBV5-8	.	CASSLVVLIGVPAGNTIYF	TGTGCCAGCAGCTTGGTTGTGTTAATAGGGGTGCCCGCCGGAAACACCATATATTTT
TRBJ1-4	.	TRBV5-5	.	CASSTGQILNEKLFF	TGTGCCAGCAGCACCGGACAGATCCTTAATGAAAAACTGTTTTTT
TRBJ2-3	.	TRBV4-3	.	CASSQEGAVADTQYF	TGCGCCAGCAGCCAAGAAGGGGCAGTCGCCGATACGCAGTATTTT
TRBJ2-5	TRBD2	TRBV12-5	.	CASGLVPGLAGEETQYF	TGTGCTAGTGGTTTGGTACCAGGTCTAGCGGGAGAGGAGACCCAGTACTTC
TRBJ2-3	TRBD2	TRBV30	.	CACPGLAGVGNTDTQYF	TGTGCCTGCCCGGGACTAGCTGGGGTAGGGAACACAGATACGCAGTATTTT
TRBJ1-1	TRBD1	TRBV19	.	CASSAWDRGITEAFF	TGTGCCAGTAGCGCCTGGGACAGGGGTATCACTGAAGCTTTCTTT
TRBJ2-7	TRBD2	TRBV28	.	CASSSPPSGMYEQYF	TGTGCCAGCAGTTCCCCTCCTAGCGGGATGTACGAGCAGTACTTC
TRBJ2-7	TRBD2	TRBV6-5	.	CASNSAGSSYEQYF	TGTGCCAGCAACTCAGCGGGAAGCTCCTACGAGCAGTACTTC
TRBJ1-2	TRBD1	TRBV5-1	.	CASSLGILDRGYGYTF	TGCGCCAGCAGCTTGGGCATTTTGGACAGGGGCTATGGCTACACCTTC
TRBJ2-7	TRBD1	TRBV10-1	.	CASSESGTGRGEQYF	TGCGCCAGCAGTGAGTCGGGGACAGGTCGAGGCGAGCAGTACTTC
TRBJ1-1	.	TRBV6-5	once	CASSYSTSGKAFF	TGTGCCAGCAGTTACTCGACAAGCGGGAAAGCTTTCTTT
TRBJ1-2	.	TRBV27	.	CASSTLGGNYGYTF	TGTGCCAGCAGTACCTTGGGGGGTAACTATGGCTACACCTTC
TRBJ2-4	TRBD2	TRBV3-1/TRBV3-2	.	CASSQEGSGRAVYF	TGTGCCAGCAGCCAAGAAGGGAGCGGGAGGGCCGTCTACTTC
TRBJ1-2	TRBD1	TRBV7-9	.	CASSLPDSGGYGYTF	TGTGCCAGCAGCCTCCCCGATTCAGGGGGCTATGGCTACACCTTC
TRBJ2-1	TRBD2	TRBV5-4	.	CASSPGLVSRNEQFF	TGTGCCAGCAGCCCCGGACTAGTATCCCGCAATGAGCAGTTCTTC
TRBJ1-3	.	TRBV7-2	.	CASSPRGRRNTIYF	TGTGCCAGCAGCCCCAGGGGCCGTAGAAACACCATATATTTT
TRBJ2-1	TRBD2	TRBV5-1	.	CASSDTGTSLEQFF	TGCGCCAGCAGCGACACCGGGACTAGCTTGGAGCAGTTCTTC
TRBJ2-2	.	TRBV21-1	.	CASPVYTGELFF	TGTGCCAGCCCGGTCTACACCGGGGAGCTGTTTTTT
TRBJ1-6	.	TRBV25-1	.	CASSHGPFEGGSPLHF	TGTGCCAGCAGTCACGGGCCCTTTGAGGGCGGTTCACCCCTCCACTTT
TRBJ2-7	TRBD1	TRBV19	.	CASSITPGQGNYEQYF	TGTGCCAGTAGTATTACCCCGGGACAGGGGAATTACGAGCAGTACTTC
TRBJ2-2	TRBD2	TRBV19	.	CASSIVLAGAIGELFF	TGTGCCAGTAGTATAGTACTAGCGGGAGCTATCGGGGAGCTGTTTTTT
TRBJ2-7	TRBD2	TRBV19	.	CASSILAGAPSYEQYF	TGTGCCAGTAGTATTCTAGCGGGAGCCCCCTCCTACGAGCAGTACTTC
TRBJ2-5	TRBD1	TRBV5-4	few	CASSPTGEQETQYF	TGTGCCAGCAGTCCAACAGGGGAACAAGAGACCCAGTACTTC
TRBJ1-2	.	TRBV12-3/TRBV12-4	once	CASSFPTGGYTF	TGTGCCAGCAGTTTCCCAACAGGGGGCTACACCTTC
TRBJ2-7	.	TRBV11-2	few	CASQVGGGSEQYF	TGTGCCAGCCAAGTCGGGGGAGGAAGCGAGCAGTACTTC
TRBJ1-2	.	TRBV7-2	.	CASSLVGRGVNGYTF	TGTGCCAGCAGCTTAGTGGGCAGGGGTGTCAATGGCTACACCTTC
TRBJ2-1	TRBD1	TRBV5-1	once	CASTRTGTNNEQFF	TGCGCCAGCACCCGGACAGGGACAAACAATGAGCAGTTCTTC
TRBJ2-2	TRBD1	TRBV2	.	CASSVTGAGTGELFF	TGTGCCAGCAGTGTTACAGGGGCAGGCACCGGGGAGCTGTTTTTT
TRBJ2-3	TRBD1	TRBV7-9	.	CASSHGQGADTQYF	TGTGCCAGCAGCCATGGACAGGGGGCAGATACGCAGTATTTT
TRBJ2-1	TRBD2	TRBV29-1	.	CSVQGVAGGDTLSSYNEQFF	TGCAGCGTCCAAGGGGTAGCGGGAGGCGACACCCTGAGCTCCTACAATGAGCAGTTCTTC
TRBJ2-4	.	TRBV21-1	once	CASSKVWTDLAKNIQYF	TGTGCCAGCAGCAAAGTTTGGACAGATTTAGCCAAAAACATTCAGTACTTC